This entry is about one TCR beta chain. The antigen remains unidentified. The data stem from a study of blood T cells in healthy people across ages. This CDR3 is built from 15 residues. Trimming took 5 bases from V and 2 from J; bases not matched to a gene: 8. CDR1 and CDR2 (germline): MNHNY, SVGAGI (reference sequence). Whole-study results and caveats: Diversity estimates drawn from one million T cells were deemed underestimates.

A J-beta primer mix and a sample-barcoded 5' primer were used in a second PCR of about 7 to 12 cycles. Template switching added a 12-random-nucleotide identifier to every cDNA molecule. Sequencing of every sample gave 3 million or more CDR3-containing paired-end reads. TCRdb re-analysed the 5' RACE reads in MiXCR, keeping a single row per CDR3 protein. The repertoire consists of 450,000 to 600,000 distinct CDR3 sequences, with over 25% occurring once and the leading ten covering 3.6%. A further study also used this sample, focusing on T cells of mothers and their children.

The source of this sequence is a boy aged 2-15 years in good health. The J gene is TRBJ2-5, the V gene TRBV6-6; 7 bases fit TRBD1. The sequencing sample was made of blood. The CDR3 region is CASSDLQTGQETQYF. Written as DNA, the CDR3 is TGTGCCAGCAGTGACTTACAGACAGGGCAAGAGACCCAGTACTTC.